This T cell receptor (beta chain) was captured in a study of identical twins. General observations from the study: Abundant cord blood beta clonotypes carried fewer insertions; memory repertoires showed none. Twins shared beta out-of-frame sequences in excess, but this excess was weaker.

With template switching, a universal primer site was added, and the cDNA carried unique molecular identifiers. TCRdb fed the 5' RACE reads into MiXCR, producing one record per CDR3 protein. Among 400,000 to 500,000 distinct CDR3 sequences listed, under 20% were seen once. Concerning this clonotype: Its matching antigen is unknown.

The CDR3 runs to 14 residues. Trimming left V 6 bases short and J 1 base short, with 11 bases between. Germline V gene data show CDR1 as MNHNS and CDR2 as SASEGT. The chain employs TRBV6-1 and TRBJ2-3; D perhaps matches TRBD2 (5 bases). The receptor comes from a man aged 50 to 59 in good health. Sequencing was performed on naive T cells sorted from blood. This chain's CDR3 is CASSRTLGTDTQYF. DNA for the CDR3: TGTGCCAGCAGCAGGACTCTCGGCACAGATACGCAGTATTTT.